This T cell receptor (beta chain) was identified during a study of cytomegalovirus exposure and HLA in healthy donors. Broader study findings: Accounts indicate the classifier identified cytomegalovirus status with strong specificity and sensitivity. Previous analysis showed most TCR beta V segments were productive about 87% or about 30% of the time.

60 Vbeta and 13 Jbeta primers were used in PCR. The assay was immunoSEQ multiplex PCR, and TCRdb's table has in-frame clones only and misses some. This table holds roughly 160,000 clones, 75% to 85% found once. Regarding this clone: Its antigen is unknown.

The CDR3 sequence is 14 residues long. The germline V gene has CDR1 MGHDK and CDR2 SYGVNS. V was clipped by 6 bases and J by 4 bases; unmatched bases: 6. The sequencing sample was made of PBMCs. J is TRBJ2-7 and V is TRBV25-1, with 10 positions matching TRBD1. The clonotype comes from a woman between 45 and 60 years old in good health and CMV-seronegative. CDR3 amino acids: CASSLPGQGYEQYF. The DNA of the CDR3 is TGTGCCAGCAGCCTTCCGGGACAGGGGTACGAGCAGTACTTC.